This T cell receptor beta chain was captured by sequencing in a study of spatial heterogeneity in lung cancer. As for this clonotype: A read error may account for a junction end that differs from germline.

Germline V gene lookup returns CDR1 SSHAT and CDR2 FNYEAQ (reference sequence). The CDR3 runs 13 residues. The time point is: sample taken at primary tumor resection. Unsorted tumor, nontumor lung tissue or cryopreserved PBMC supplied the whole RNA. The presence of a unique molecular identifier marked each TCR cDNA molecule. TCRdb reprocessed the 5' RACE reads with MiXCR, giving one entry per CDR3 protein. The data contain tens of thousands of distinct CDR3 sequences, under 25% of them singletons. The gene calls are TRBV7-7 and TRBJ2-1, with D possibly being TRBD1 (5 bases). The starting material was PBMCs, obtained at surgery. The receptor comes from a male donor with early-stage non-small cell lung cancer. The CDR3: CASSLEGQGEQFF. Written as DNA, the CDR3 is TGTGCTAGCAGCTTAGAAGGGCAGGGTGAGCAGTTCTTC. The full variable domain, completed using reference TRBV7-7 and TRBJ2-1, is GAGVSQSPRYKVTKRGQDVTLRCDPISSHATLYWYQQALGQGPEFLTYFNYEAQPDKSGLPSDRFSAERPEGSISTLTIQRTEQRDSAMYRCASSLEGQGEQFFGPGTRLTVL.